One and the same sample provided the 8 T cell receptor beta chains below, sequenced in a study. Using its own MiXCR run on the RT-PCR reads, TCRdb lists one record per CDR3 protein. Of hundreds of thousands of distinct CDR3 sequences in the sample, over 12% were seen once. The specimen sequenced was memory CD4+ T cells from blood. These TCRs come from a female donor in good health, serving as a healthy control.

At least ten counts were recorded for this clonotype. The CDR3 bases are TGTGCCAGCTCTGATCCCGGGACAGCCTATGGCTACACCTTC. It translates to CASSDPGTAYGYTF. The chain links TRBV6-1 to TRBJ1-2, with 7 positions matching TRBD1. V lost 8 bases and J lost 4; bases outside the gene matches: 10. Germline assignment: CDR1 MNHNS and CDR2 SASEGT. The CDR3 is 14 residues long.

The chain carries TRBV6-2 or TRBV6-3 and TRBJ1-5; the D is unclear. Germline V CDR1 and CDR2: MNHEY, SVGEGT. This CDR3 has 11 residues. The V end lost 2 bases, the J end lost 8 bases, and 4 bases lay between the germline ends. The DNA for the CDR3 is TGTGCCAGCAGTTACCCGGAGCCCCAGCATTTT. This gives the protein CASSYPEPQHF.

This clonotype has ten or more counts. V usage is TRBV5-1 and J usage is TRBJ2-5; 10 bases map to TRBD2. The CDR3 sequence is 16 residues long. The germline V gene encodes CDR1 SGHRS and CDR2 YFSETQ. V was clipped by 0 bases and J by 5 bases; unmatched bases: 7. The DNA for the CDR3 is TGCGCCAGCAGCTTGGAGCTAGCGGGAGTGAGGGAGACCCAGTACTTC. Residues: CASSLELAGVRETQYF.

This clonotype was recorded many times. This sequence joins TRBV20-1 and TRBJ2-3; 10 bases are a match to TRBD1. Germline V lookup: CDR1 DFQATT, CDR2 SNEGSKA (reference sequence). CDR3 length: 15 residues. The junction had 4 bases not matched to a gene; V was cut back by 4 bases and J by 0 bases. The CDR3 reads CSATWTGGSTDTQYF. The CDR3 nucleotides read TGCAGTGCTACCTGGACAGGGGGGAGCACAGATACGCAGTATTTT.

This clonotype came up many times. The V call is TRBV20-1, the J call TRBJ2-6; 9 nucleotides align to TRBD1. Germline V CDR1 and CDR2: DFQATT, SNEGSKA (reference sequence). The CDR3 extends over 16 amino acids. Trimming took 6 bases from V and 0 from J; bases not matched to a gene: 6. CDR3 amino acids: CSATDRGSSGANVLTF. The CDR3 DNA sequence: TGCAGTGCAACAGACAGGGGGAGCTCTGGGGCCAACGTCCTGACTTTC.

The chain has TRBV10-3 and TRBJ2-2; D unclear. Deletions cut 6 bases from V and 4 bases from J, with 12 bases between. Germline loops: CDR1 ENHRY, CDR2 SYGVKD. The CDR3 has 14 residues. CDR3 amino acids: CAIRWADTTGELFF. In DNA form, the CDR3 reads TGTGCCATCAGGTGGGCAGATACCACCGGGGAGCTGTTTTTT.

The V call is TRBV21-1, the J call TRBJ2-6. TRBV21-1 is reported as a pseudogene. The CDR3 has 15 amino acids. The CDR3 protein is CASSTLNSGANVLTF. For the CDR3, the DNA is TGTGCCAGCAGCACCCTTAATTCTGGGGCCAACGTCCTGACTTTC.

The chain uses TRBV27 and TRBJ2-1; D tentatively fits TRBD1 or TRBD2 (7 bases each). CDR1 is MNHEY, CDR2 SMNVEV, per germline (reference sequence). This CDR3 has 19 amino acids. V was cut by 5 bases and J by 2 bases, with 25 bases left in between. In nucleotides, the CDR3 is TGTGCCAGCAGTCCTACCTATGGACAGGCGGGAGTTACCTACAATGAGCAGTTCTTC. Translation: CASSPTYGQAGVTYNEQFF.